The rows below give T cell receptor beta chains drawn from one sample of a study of T cell responses to AZD1222 COVID-19 vaccine. Here immunoSEQ multiplex PCR was the method, and the copy in TCRdb shows in-frame clones only, minus some. The repertoire holds 90,000 to 130,000 clones, with about four fifths as singletons. The sequenced sample was peripheral blood, obtained on day 0 of AZD1222 vaccination. These receptors all stem from an adult in good health. CDR3s include the opening cysteine and the closing phenylalanine or tryptophan. Fields, in order: V gene, J gene, CDR3 protein.

>TRBV5-1|TRBJ2-3
CASSFTGATDTQYF
>TRBV6-5|TRBJ1-1
CASSYSRNTEAFF
>TRBV3-1/TRBV3-2|TRBJ2-1
CASSRGPRGYNEQFF
>TRBV9|TRBJ2-6
CASSVSARSGDVLTF
>TRBV18|TRBJ2-7
CASSPGLAAYEQYF
>TRBV7-2|TRBJ2-5
CASSLQETQYF
>TRBV6-5|TRBJ1-2
CASRYRDGYTF
>TRBV7-6|TRBJ2-2
CASSTATGRVNTGELFF
>TRBV6-5|TRBJ2-7
CASSYSRSGIREQYF
>TRBV6-1|TRBJ2-2
CASSEILGTGELFF
>TRBV28|TRBJ2-5
CASATRQGIKTQYF
>TRBV23-1|TRBJ2-1
CASSHGPGRAGEQFF
>TRBV7-8|TRBJ2-5
CASSLAGRETQYF
>TRBV18|TRBJ2-2
CASSASGTGELFF
>TRBV5-1|TRBJ1-4
CASSLNPGQGANGEKLFF
>TRBV9|TRBJ1-6
CASSVEAVNSPLHF
>TRBV9|TRBJ2-2
CASSGLRRTNTGELFF
>TRBV28|TRBJ1-3
CASSLGYRGLGNTIYF
>TRBV7-8|TRBJ1-2
CASSDRDSGVYGYTF
>TRBV6-5|TRBJ1-2
CASSYSSANYGYTF
>TRBV28|TRBJ1-6
CASTGGDRNSPLHF
>TRBV7-9|TRBJ2-1
CASSRYRTGDNEQFF
>TRBV5-1|TRBJ2-3
CASSLVPGLGLDTQYF
>TRBV20-1|TRBJ2-3
CSASDLLTRPIVTDTQYF
>TRBV7-2|TRBJ1-1
CASRPPGAEAFF
>TRBV6-5|TRBJ1-6
CASSREQGANSPLHF
>TRBV5-1|TRBJ2-5
CASSGRLQETQYF
>TRBV7-2|TRBJ2-2
CASSPRANTGELFF
>TRBV11-3|TRBJ2-1
CASSLAWTSGANEQFF
>TRBV23-1|TRBJ1-5
CASSRPTGGGLFQPQHF
>TRBV7-2|TRBJ2-1
CASSSGLASRNEQFF
>TRBV7-3|TRBJ2-5
CASSLTPDRQETQYF
>TRBV7-9|TRBJ2-5
CASSPVRGGFDETQYF
>TRBV5-1|TRBJ2-5
CASSVTSGQETQYF
>TRBV5-4|TRBJ2-2
CASSQDNTGELFF
>TRBV10-3|TRBJ1-5
CAISESAGRGPAQHF
>TRBV5-6|TRBJ2-1
CASSGRDYYNEQFF
>TRBV29-1|TRBJ1-3
CSVSESGNTIYF
>TRBV25-1|TRBJ2-7
CASPTGQGYEQYF
>TRBV28|TRBJ2-7
CASSSRGEQYF
>TRBV9|TRBJ2-2
CASSVASGGNTGELFF
>TRBV19|TRBJ1-2
CASRAGTGGDYGYTF
>TRBV7-2|TRBJ2-4
CASSAATTGMGIQYF
>TRBV20-1|TRBJ2-7
CSADNLYEQYF
>TRBV10-3|TRBJ2-1
CAISEMESQFF
>TRBV9|TRBJ1-1
CASSVADTWGTEAFF
>TRBV5-6|TRBJ1-2
CASSQIASNYGYTF
>TRBV5-6|TRBJ2-7
CASSRVGLPYEQYF
>TRBV5-1|TRBJ2-5
CASSSDAGQLETQYF
>TRBV9|TRBJ1-5
CASSVSTGQPQHF
>TRBV7-2|TRBJ1-4
CASSSRRGNEKLFF
>TRBV11-2|TRBJ1-6
CASSPSTLPPLHF
>TRBV5-1|TRBJ2-5
CASSRQTGTETGETQYF
>TRBV7-2|TRBJ2-7
CASSYRQGAGDEQYF
>TRBV28|TRBJ1-3
CASSSPGSSGNTIYF
>TRBV3-1/TRBV3-2|TRBJ1-2
CASSQDQQKEGYTF
>TRBV25-1|TRBJ1-3
CASSPGTVSGNTIYF